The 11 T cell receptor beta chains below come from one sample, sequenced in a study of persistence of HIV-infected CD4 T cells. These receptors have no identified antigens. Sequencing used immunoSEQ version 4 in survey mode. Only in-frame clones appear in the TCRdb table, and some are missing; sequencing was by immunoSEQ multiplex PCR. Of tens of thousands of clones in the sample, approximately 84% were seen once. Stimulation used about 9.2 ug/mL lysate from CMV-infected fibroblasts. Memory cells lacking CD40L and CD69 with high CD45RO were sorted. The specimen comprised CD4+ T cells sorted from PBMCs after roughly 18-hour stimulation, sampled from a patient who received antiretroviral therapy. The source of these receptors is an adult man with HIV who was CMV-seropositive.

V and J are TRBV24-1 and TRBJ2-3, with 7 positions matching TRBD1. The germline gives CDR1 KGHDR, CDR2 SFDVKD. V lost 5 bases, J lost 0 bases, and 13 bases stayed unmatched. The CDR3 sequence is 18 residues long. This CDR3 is CATSAPTPDRASTDTQYF. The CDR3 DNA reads TGTGCCACCAGTGCTCCGACCCCCGACAGGGCTAGCACAGATACGCAGTATTTT.

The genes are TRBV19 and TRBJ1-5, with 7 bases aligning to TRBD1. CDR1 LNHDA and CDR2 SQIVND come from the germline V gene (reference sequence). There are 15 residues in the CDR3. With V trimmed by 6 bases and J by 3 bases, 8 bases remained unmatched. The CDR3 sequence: CASSKRDSYNQPQHF. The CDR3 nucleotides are TGTGCCAGTAGCAAAAGGGACAGCTACAATCAGCCCCAGCATTTT.

Here the CDR3 reads CASSIRQERQPQHF. CDR3 bases: TGTGCCAGTAGTATTCGGCAGGAGAGGCAGCCCCAGCATTTT. The rearrangement links TRBV19 to TRBJ1-5; no reliable D call. V was trimmed by 3 bases and J by 7 bases, leaving 13 bases between them. Germline assignment: CDR1 LNHDA and CDR2 SQIVND (reference sequence). The CDR3 runs 14 residues.

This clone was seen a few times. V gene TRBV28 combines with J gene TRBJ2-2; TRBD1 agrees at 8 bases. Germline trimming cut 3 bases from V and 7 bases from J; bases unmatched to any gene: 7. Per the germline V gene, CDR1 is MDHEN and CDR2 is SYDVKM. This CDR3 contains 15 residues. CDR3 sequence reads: CASSFTGTGHGELFF. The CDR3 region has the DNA TGTGCCAGCAGTTTTACAGGGACAGGTCACGGGGAGCTGTTTTTT.

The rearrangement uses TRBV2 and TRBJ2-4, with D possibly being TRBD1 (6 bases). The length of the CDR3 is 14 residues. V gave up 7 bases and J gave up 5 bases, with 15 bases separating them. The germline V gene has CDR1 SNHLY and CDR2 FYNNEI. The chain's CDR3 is CASKINRAENIQYF. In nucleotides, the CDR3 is TGTGCCAGCAAGATTAACAGGGCTGAAAACATTCAGTACTTC.

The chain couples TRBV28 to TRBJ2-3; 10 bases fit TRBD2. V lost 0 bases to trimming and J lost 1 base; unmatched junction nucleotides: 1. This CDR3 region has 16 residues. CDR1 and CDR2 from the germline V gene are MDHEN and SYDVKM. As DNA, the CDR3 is TGTGCCAGCAGTTTATGGAGCGGGGGGGGCACAGATACGCAGTATTTT. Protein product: CASSLWSGGGTDTQYF.

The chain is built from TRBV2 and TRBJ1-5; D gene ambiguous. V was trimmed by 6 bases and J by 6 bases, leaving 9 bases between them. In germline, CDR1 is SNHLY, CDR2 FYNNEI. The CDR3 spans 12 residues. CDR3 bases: TGTGCCAGCAGCAGTCAAGTTCAGCCCCAGCATTTT. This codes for CASSSQVQPQHF. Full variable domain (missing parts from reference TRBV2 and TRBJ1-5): EPEVTQTPSHQVTQMGQEVILRCVPISNHLYFYWYRQILGQKVEFLVSFYNNEISEKSEIFDDQFSVERPDGSNFTLKIRSTKLEDSAMYFCASSSQVQPQHFGDGTRLSIL.

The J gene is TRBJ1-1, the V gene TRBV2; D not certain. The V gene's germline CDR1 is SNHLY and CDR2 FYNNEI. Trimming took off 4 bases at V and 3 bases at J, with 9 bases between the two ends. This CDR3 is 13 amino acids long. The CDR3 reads CASSGGRDTEAFF. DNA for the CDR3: TGTGCCAGCAGTGGAGGGAGGGACACTGAAGCTTTCTTT.

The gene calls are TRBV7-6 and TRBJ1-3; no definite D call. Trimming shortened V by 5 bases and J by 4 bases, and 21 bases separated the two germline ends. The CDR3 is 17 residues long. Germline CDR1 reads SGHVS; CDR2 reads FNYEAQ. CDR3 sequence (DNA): TGTGCCAGCAGCCTCGACCCCTTGAGGGCAGGAGGAAACACCATATATTTT. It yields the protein CASSLDPLRAGGNTIYF.

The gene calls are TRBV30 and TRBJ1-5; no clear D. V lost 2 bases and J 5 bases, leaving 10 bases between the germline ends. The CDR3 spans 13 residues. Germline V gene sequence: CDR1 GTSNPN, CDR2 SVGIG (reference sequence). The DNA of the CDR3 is TGTGCCTGGAGTCTCTCAGACGATCAGCCCCAGCATTTT. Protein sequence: CAWSLSDDQPQHF.

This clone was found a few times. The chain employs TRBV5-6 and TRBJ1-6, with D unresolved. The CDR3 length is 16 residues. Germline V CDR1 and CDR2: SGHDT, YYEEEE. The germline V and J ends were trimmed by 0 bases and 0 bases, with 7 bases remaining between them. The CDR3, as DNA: TGTGCCAGCAGCTTGGGACCGAGCTCCTATAATTCACCCCTCCACTTT. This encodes CASSLGPSSYNSPLHF.